This T cell receptor beta chain was found in a study of T cell responses to AZD1222 COVID-19 vaccine. General study findings and limits: Repertoires were obtained solely post-peak T cell response.

As concerns this clone: Antigen specificity is unknown.

Assay used: immunoSEQ multiplex PCR; TCRdb lists only in-frame clones, some missing. The data show 150,000 to 200,000 clones, less than 95% seen once. CDR3 length: 14 residues. The V end lost 5 bases, the J end lost 4 bases, and 14 bases lay between the germline ends. In germline, CDR1 is MNHNY, CDR2 SVGAGI (reference sequence). Specimen: peripheral blood, collected 28 days after the second AZD1222 dose. The TCR sequence derives from an adult who received the AZD1222 COVID-19 vaccine. The J gene is TRBJ1-2, the V gene TRBV6-6; D gene unclear. DNA for the CDR3: TGTGCCAGCAGTGCCCGAGGAGAATTCTATGGCTACACCTTC. The encoded protein is CASSARGEFYGYTF.